This T cell receptor (beta chain) was identified during a study of response to subunit inactivated influenza vaccine. Broader study findings: Only a handful of new T cells, the authors suggested, are recruited with each seasonal influenza vaccination.

In germline, CDR1 is MDHEN, CDR2 SYDVKM. CDR3 size: 17 residues. V was shortened by 7 bases and J by 3 bases, with 23 bases between the two germline ends. TCRdb reprocessed the RT-PCR reads via MiXCR and lists one record per CDR3 protein. In the table there are around 520,000 distinct CDR3 sequences, over 9.5% of which are singletons. As concerns this clonotype: Its cognate antigen is unknown.

The clonotype comes from a man between 50 and 59 years old who received an inactivated influenza vaccine. The chain has TRBV28 and TRBJ2-3; perhaps TRBD1 as D (5 bases). The specimen comprised PBMCs from blood, sampled on the day of vaccination. The CDR3 nucleotides are TGTGCCAGCACCCGCGCTCAGGGTCCCTTAAGAACAGATACGCAGTATTTT. Its protein product is CASTRAQGPLRTDTQYF.